The TCR beta chain described here comes from a study of shared clonotypes between healthy human individuals. Whole-study context: The study used three CD4 naive, three CD4 memory, two CD8 naive and one CD8 memory plate per donor. Study conclusions and caveats: Rarefaction showed that sequencing of sorted subsets was incomplete (despite large depth). A handful of donors shared about 4.5% of their naive CD4 clonotypes.

Note on this clone: The antigen remains unidentified.

At the deep level, the assay was run. Libraries were prepared by immunoSEQ multiplex PCR; TCRdb keeps only in-frame clonotypes and omits some of them. The sample gives about 2.5 million clones, around 90% of which show up once; roughly 0.34% is in the top ten. The V gene end was trimmed by 2 bases and the J gene end by 0 bases; junction bases not matched to a gene: 21. This CDR3 region has 21 residues. Germline V CDR1 and CDR2: SGHVS, FQNEAQ. The chain links TRBV7-8 to TRBJ2-7; 8 bases line up with TRBD2. What was sequenced was naive CD4+ T cells from PBMCs. Regarding subset: CD45RA+ positively selected. The sequence was obtained from a man between 18 and 29 years old in good health. Some clones in this sample may be carry-over from other donors' samples. In DNA form, the CDR3 reads TGTGCCAGCAGCTTAAGAAAGTTCGGGCGGGAGGCCTCAAACCGCTCCTACGAGCAGTACTTC. It specifies CASSLRKFGREASNRSYEQYF. Full variable domain (outside the CDR3, taken from reference TRBV7-8 and TRBJ2-7): GAGVSQSPRYKVAKRGQDVALRCDPISGHVSLFWYQQALGQGPEFLTYFQNEAQLDKSGLPSDRFFAERPEGSVSTLKIQRTQQEDSAVYLCASSLRKFGREASNRSYEQYFGPGTRLTVT.